The entry that follows covers one TCR beta chain sequence. The Seattle patients joined while their infection was active and were tracked longitudinally afterward. These data are taken from a study of blood T cell repertoires in COVID-19. Study context: PBMCs, B-cell-depleted T cells, or T cells provided the cDNA or gDNA that made up the material.

CDR3 length: 13 amino acids. CDR1 and CDR2 (germline): MNHEY, SVGAGI. Trimming removed 2 bases from V and 7 bases from J; junction bases left unmatched: 2. Authors' methods: Amplification with reference gene primers provided the estimates of nucleated cell counts. The data were produced by immunoSEQ multiplex PCR, yet TCRdb's version contains in-frame clones alone and is incomplete. That table supplies the V and J calls and clone size; D and trimming were determined from the DNA. Of 80,000 or so clones listed, 85% are singletons. The sequencing sample was made of peripheral blood. The source is a man aged 50-59 years with COVID-19, enrolled during active disease. The gene calls are TRBV6-5 and TRBJ1-2; 9 bases align to TRBD1. The CDR3 region is CASSYRQGGGYTF. The CDR3 nucleotides read TGTGCCAGCAGTTACCGACAGGGGGGTGGCTACACCTTC.